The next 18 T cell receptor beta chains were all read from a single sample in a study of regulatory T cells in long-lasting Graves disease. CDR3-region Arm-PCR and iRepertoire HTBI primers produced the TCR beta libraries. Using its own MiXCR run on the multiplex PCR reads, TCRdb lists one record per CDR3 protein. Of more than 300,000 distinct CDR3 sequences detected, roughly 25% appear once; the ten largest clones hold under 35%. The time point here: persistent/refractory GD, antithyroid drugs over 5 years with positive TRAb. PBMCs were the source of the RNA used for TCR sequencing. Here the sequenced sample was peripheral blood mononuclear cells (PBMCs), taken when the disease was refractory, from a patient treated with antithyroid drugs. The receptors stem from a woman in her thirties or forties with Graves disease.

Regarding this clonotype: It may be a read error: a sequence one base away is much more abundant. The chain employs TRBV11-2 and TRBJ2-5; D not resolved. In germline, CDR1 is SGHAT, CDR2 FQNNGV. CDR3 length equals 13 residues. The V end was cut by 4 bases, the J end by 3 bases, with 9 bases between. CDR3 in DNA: TGTGCCAGCAGCTCATCAACAAAAGAGACCCAGTACTTC. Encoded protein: CASSSSTKETQYF. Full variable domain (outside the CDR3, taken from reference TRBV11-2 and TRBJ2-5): EAGVAQSPRYKIIEKRQSVAFWCNPISGHATLYWYQQILGQGPKLLIQFQNNGVVDDSQLPKDRFSAERLKGVDSTLKIQPAKLEDSAVYLCASSSSTKETQYFGPGTRLLVL.

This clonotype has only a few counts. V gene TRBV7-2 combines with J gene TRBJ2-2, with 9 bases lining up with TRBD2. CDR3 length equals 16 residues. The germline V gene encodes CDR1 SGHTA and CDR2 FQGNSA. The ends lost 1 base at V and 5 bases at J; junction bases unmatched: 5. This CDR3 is CASSLDPGLATGELFF. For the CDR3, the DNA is TGTGCCAGCAGCTTAGACCCGGGACTAGCTACCGGGGAGCTGTTTTTT.

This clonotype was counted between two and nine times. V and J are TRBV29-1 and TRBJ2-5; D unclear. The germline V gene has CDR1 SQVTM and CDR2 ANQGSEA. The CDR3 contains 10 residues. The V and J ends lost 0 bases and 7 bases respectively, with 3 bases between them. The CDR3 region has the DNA TGCAGCGTTGAAGATGTGACCCAGTACTTC. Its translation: CSVEDVTQYF.

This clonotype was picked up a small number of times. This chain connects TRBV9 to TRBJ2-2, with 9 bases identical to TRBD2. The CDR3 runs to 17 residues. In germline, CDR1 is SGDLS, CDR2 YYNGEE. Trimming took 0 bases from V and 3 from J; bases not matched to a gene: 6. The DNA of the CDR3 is TGTGCCAGCAGCGTAGAGTTGACTAGCGGCTACACCGGGGAGCTGTTTTTT. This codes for CASSVELTSGYTGELFF.

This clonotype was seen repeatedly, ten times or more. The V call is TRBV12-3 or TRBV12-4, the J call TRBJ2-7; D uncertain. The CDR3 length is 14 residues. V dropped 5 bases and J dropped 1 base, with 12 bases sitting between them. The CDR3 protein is CASSPQDGSYEQYF. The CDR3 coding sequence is TGTGCCAGCAGTCCCCAGGACGGATCCTACGAGCAGTACTTC.

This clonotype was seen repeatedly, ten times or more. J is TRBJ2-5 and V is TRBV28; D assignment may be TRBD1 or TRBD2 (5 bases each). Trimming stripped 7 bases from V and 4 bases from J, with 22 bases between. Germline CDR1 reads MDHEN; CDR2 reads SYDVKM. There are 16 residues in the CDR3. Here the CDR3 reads CASIKHLTGAGETQYF. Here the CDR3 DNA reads TGTGCCAGCATTAAACATCTAACCGGGGCCGGAGAGACCCAGTACTTC.

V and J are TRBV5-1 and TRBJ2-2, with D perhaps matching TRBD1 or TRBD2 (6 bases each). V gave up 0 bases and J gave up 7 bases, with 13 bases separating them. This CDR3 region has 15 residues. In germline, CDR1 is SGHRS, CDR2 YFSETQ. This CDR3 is CASSLGPGADGELFF. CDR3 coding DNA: TGCGCCAGCAGCTTGGGTCCGGGGGCCGACGGGGAGCTGTTTTTT. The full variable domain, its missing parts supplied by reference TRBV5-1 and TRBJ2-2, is KAGVTQTPRYLIKTRGQQVTLSCSPISGHRSVSWYQQTPGQGLQFLFEYFSETQRNKGNFPGRFSGRQFSNSRSEMNVSTLELGDSALYLCASSLGPGADGELFFGEGSRLTVL.

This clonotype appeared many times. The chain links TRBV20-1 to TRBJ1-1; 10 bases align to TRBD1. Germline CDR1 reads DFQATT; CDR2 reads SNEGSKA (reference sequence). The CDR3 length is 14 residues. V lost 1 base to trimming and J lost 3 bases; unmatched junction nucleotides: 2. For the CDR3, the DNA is TGCAGTGCTAGAGTGGGACAGGGGTACACTGAAGCTTTCTTT. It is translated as CSARVGQGYTEAFF.

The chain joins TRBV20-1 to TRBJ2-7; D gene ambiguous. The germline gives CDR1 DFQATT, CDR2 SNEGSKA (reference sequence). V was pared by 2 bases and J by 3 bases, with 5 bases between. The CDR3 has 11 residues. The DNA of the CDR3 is TGCAGTGCTAGACCGGGCTACGAGCAGTACTTC. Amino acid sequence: CSARPGYEQYF.

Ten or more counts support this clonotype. CDR3 nucleotide sequence: TGTGCCAGCAGTTTATGGGGGGGCGGGGAAGAGACCCAGTACTTC. This gives the protein CASSLWGGGEETQYF. This chain connects TRBV28 to TRBJ2-5; perhaps D is TRBD1 or TRBD2 (6 bases each). The germline V gene has CDR1 MDHEN and CDR2 SYDVKM. The CDR3 has 15 amino acids. V was shortened by 0 bases and J by 3 bases, with 11 bases between the two germline ends.

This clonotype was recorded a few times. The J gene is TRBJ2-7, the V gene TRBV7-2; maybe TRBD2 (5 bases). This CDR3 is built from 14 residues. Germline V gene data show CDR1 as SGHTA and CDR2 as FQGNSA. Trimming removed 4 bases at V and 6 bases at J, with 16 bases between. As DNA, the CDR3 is TGTGCCAGCAGCTCAGGCGGGCCGCCTCCCGAGCAGTACTTC. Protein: CASSSGGPPPEQYF.

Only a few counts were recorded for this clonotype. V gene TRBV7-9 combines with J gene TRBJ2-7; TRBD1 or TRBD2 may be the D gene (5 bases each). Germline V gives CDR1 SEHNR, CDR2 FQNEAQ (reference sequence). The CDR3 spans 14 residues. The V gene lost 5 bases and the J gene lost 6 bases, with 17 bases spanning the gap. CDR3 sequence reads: CASSQGTRIGEQYF. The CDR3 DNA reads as TGTGCCAGCAGCCAAGGGACGAGAATAGGCGAGCAGTACTTC.

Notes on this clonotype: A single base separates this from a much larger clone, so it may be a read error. CDR3 DNA sequence: TGTGCCAGCAGTGTTAGGCTAGCACAACGCGAGCAGTACTTC. Its protein is CASSVRLAQREQYF. This chain joins TRBV2 and TRBJ2-7; TRBD2 is a possible D gene (5 bases). Germline CDR1 reads SNHLY; CDR2 reads FYNNEI. The CDR3 covers 14 residues. V was clipped by 4 bases and J by 6 bases, with 16 bases between them.

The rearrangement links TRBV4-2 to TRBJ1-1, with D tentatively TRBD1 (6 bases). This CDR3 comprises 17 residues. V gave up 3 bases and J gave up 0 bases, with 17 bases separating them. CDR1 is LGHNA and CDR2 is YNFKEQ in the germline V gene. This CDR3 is CASSQDGTPKMNTEAFF. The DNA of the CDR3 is TGTGCCAGCAGCCAGGACGGGACACCTAAGATGAACACTGAAGCTTTCTTT.

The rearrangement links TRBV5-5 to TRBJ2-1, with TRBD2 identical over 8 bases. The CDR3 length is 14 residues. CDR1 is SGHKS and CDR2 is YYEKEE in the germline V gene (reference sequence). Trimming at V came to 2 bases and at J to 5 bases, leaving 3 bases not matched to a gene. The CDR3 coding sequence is TGTGCCAGCAGCTTAACTAGCGGTGACAATGAGCAGTTCTTC. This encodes CASSLTSGDNEQFF.

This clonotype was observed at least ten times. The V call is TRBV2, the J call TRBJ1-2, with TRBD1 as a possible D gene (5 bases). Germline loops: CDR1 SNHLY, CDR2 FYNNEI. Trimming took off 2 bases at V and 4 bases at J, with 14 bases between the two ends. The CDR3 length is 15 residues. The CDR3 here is CASSESGTGGYGYTF. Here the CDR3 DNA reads TGTGCCAGCAGTGAATCTGGCACAGGAGGCTATGGCTACACCTTC.

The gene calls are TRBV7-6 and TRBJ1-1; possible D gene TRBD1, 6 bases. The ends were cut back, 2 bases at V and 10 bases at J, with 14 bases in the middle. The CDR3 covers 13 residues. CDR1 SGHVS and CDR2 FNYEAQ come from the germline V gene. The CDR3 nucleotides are TGTGCCAGCAGCTTACAAGGCGGGGGGGCAGCTTTCTTT. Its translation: CASSLQGGGAAFF. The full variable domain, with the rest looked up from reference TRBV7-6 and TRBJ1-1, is GAGVSQSPRYKVTKRGQDVALRCDPISGHVSLYWYRQALGQGPEFLTYFNYEAQQDKSGLPNDRFSAERPEGSISTLTIQRTEQRDSAMYRCASSLQGGGAAFFGQGTRLTVV.

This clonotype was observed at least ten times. The CDR3 DNA follows: TGTGCCAGCAGGCTAAGGGGTAGCTACGAGCAGTACTTC. As protein: CASRLRGSYEQYF. The rearrangement joins TRBV27 to TRBJ2-7; possible D gene TRBD1, 5 bases. Trimming shortened V by 6 bases and J by 3 bases, and 12 bases separated the two germline ends. Germline CDR1 MNHEY, CDR2 SMNVEV (reference sequence). The CDR3 has 13 residues.